The 22 T cell receptor beta chains in this list originate from one sample, sequenced in a study of T cells in Graves' hyperthyroidism and ophthalmopathy. RNA transcripts were the template for amplifying TCR beta CDR3 regions. In the first-round RT-PCR of the TCR CDR3, the HTBI primer set was used. In TCRdb, the multiplex PCR reads were re-called with MiXCR into one record per CDR3 protein. Of 550,000 to 600,000 distinct CDR3 sequences listed, over 12% are singletons. Sequenced: blood. The receptors derive from a young woman with Graves' ophthalmopathy.

This clonotype was counted a few times. The chain recombines TRBV18 with TRBJ2-1; 8 bases map to TRBD1. The CDR3 covers 12 residues. CDR1 and CDR2 from the germline V gene are KGHSH and LQKENI. V gave up 5 bases and J gave up 8 bases; unmatched junction bases: 2. The DNA of the CDR3 is TGTGCCAGCTCAGACAGGGGCGATGAGCAGTTCTTC. This sequence encodes CASSDRGDEQFF.

This clonotype was seen at least ten times. This chain links TRBV28 with TRBJ2-5; D may be TRBD2 (6 bases). Per germline, CDR1 MDHEN and CDR2 SYDVKM. Trimming shortened V by 1 base and J by 5 bases, and 17 bases separated the two germline ends. This CDR3 region has 16 residues. This CDR3 is CASSLSTFGGMETQYF. Written as DNA, the CDR3 is TGTGCCAGCAGTTTATCAACCTTTGGGGGGATGGAGACCCAGTACTTC.

The sample holds many counts of this clonotype. The rearrangement uses TRBV6-1 and TRBJ1-1; D is perhaps TRBD1 (5 bases). CDR1 and CDR2 (germline): MNHNS, SASEGT. The CDR3 is 15 residues long. Trimming removed 6 bases from V and 1 base from J, with 15 bases in between. CDR3 bases: TGTGCCAGCAGCGGGACGGGAGAGGGGAACACTGAAGCTTTCTTT. Translated: CASSGTGEGNTEAFF.

The chain links TRBV27 to TRBJ1-1; 8 nucleotides align to TRBD1. After removal of 2 bases from V and 0 bases from J, the junction contained 8 bases not matched to a gene. This CDR3 spans 17 amino acids. In germline, CDR1 is MNHEY, CDR2 SMNVEV (reference sequence). The CDR3 nucleotides are TGTGCCAGCAGTTTAGCAGGGGGCGCGGGTTTGAACACTGAAGCTTTCTTT. As protein: CASSLAGGAGLNTEAFF.

For this clonotype: The junction departs from the called germline gene at one end, perhaps through a read error. J is TRBJ2-7 and V is TRBV5-1; 13 bases are a match to TRBD2. This CDR3 is built from 14 residues. CDR1 is SGHRS and CDR2 is YFSETQ in the germline V gene. CDR3 bases: TGTGCCAGCAGCCCGACTAGCGGGAGGAACGAGCAGTACTTC. Its translation: CASSPTSGRNEQYF. Variable domain in full (rest from reference TRBV5-1 and TRBJ2-7): KAGVTQTPRYLIKTRGQQVTLSCSPISGHRSVSWYQQTPGQGLQFLFEYFSETQRNKGNFPGRFSGRQFSNSRSEMNVSTLELGDSALYLCASSPTSGRNEQYFGPGTRLTVT.

The chain is built from TRBV9 and TRBJ2-7, with 9 positions matching TRBD1. The CDR3 consists of 15 residues. J gave up 6 bases and V 0 bases, and 7 bases lay outside the gene matches. Germline V gene sequence: CDR1 SGDLS, CDR2 YYNGEE. The CDR3 nucleotides are TGTGCCAGCAGCGTAGAAGGGACAGGGAGCTGCGAGCAGTACTTC. Protein sequence: CASSVEGTGSCEQYF.

This clonotype occurred many times. The V call is TRBV28, the J call TRBJ2-3; D possibly corresponds to TRBD2 (5 bases). The CDR3 length is 16 residues. Trimming removed 2 bases from V and 4 bases from J, with 16 bases in between. Germline V lookup: CDR1 MDHEN, CDR2 SYDVKM. CDR3 protein: CASSLPGFRNADTQYF. The CDR3 region has the DNA TGTGCCAGCAGTTTACCGGGGTTCAGGAACGCAGATACGCAGTATTTT.

The V call is TRBV30, the J call TRBJ1-6, with 9 positions matching TRBD1. The ends lost 5 bases at V and 3 bases at J; junction bases unmatched: 5. The germline V gene encodes CDR1 GTSNPN and CDR2 SVGIG (reference sequence). The CDR3 runs 15 residues. For the CDR3, the DNA is TGTGCCTGGGAACAGGGGGCCGGCTATAATTCACCCCTCCACTTT. Amino acid sequence: CAWEQGAGYNSPLHF. Combining the CDR3 with reference TRBV30 and TRBJ1-6 gives the whole variable domain SQTIHQWPATLVQPVGSPLSLECTVEGTSNPNLYWYRQAAGRGLQLLFYSVGIGQISSEVPQNLSASRPQDRQFILSSKKLLLSDSGFYLCAWEQGAGYNSPLHFGNGTRLTVT.

This chain joins TRBV20-1 and TRBJ2-7, with 14 bases fitting TRBD2. The CDR3 is 15 residues long. Germline-derived CDR1 and CDR2 are DFQATT and SNEGSKA (reference sequence). The V segment lost 2 bases and the J segment 6 bases; nucleotides outside the gene matches: 6. The CDR3 DNA reads TGCAGTGCTAGACCCGGGACTAGCGGGAGCCCCGAGCAGTACTTC. Its protein product is CSARPGTSGSPEQYF.

This clonotype was detected a few times. The rearrangement uses TRBV11-2 and TRBJ2-1; unclear D gene. Between the trimmed V and J ends, which lost 2 bases and 5 bases, there was a span of 10 bases. The CDR3 is 14 amino acids. CDR1 and CDR2 from the germline V gene are SGHAT and FQNNGV. Written as DNA, the CDR3 is TGTGCCAGCAGCTTATTCCGGAGAAACAATGAGCAGTTCTTC. Amino acid sequence: CASSLFRRNNEQFF.

Regarding this clonotype: A read error is possible here, since a much larger clone lies one base away. The limits of the CDR3 on the DNA are not certain, so only TCRdb's listed CDR3 is given. The genes are TRBV5-6 and TRBJ2-1. 14 amino acids form the CDR3, both terminal residues included. From germline, CDR1 is SGHDT and CDR2 YYEEEE. The CDR3 region is CASSLVGSGNERFF.

This clonotype occurred a few times. The chain employs TRBV7-9 and TRBJ2-1; D may be TRBD1 or TRBD2 (5 bases each). With 6 bases removed from V and 8 bases from J, the gap between germline ends came to 8 bases. Germline-derived CDR1 and CDR2 are SEHNR and FQNEAQ (reference sequence). The CDR3 is 11 amino acids. The CDR3 DNA is TGTGCCAGCAGGAGGGGTTATGAGCAGTTCTTC. Translation: CASRRGYEQFF.

The genes are TRBV20-1 and TRBJ1-5; D remains ambiguous. CDR3 size: 13 residues. The V end lost 2 bases, the J end lost 5 bases, and 10 bases lay between the germline ends. Germline CDR1 reads DFQATT; CDR2 reads SNEGSKA (reference sequence). The CDR3 DNA reads TGCAGTGCTAGAAGCAGATACGATCAGCCCCAGCATTTT. Its protein is CSARSRYDQPQHF.

This clonotype was seen many times. This rearrangement joins TRBV28 to TRBJ1-5; unclear D gene. V lost 3 bases and J 5 bases, leaving 8 bases between the germline ends. Germline CDR1 is MDHEN and CDR2 is SYDVKM. The CDR3 runs to 13 residues. CDR3 DNA: TGTGCCAGCAGTTTTCGGGTGGATCAGCCCCAGCATTTT. The encoded protein is CASSFRVDQPQHF.

This clonotype was detected many times. The chain uses TRBV9 and TRBJ2-1; D remains unclear. The CDR3 covers 16 residues. V was shortened by 0 bases and J by 5 bases, with 15 bases between the two germline ends. The germline CDR1 and CDR2 sequences are SGDLS and YYNGEE. The CDR3 DNA reads TGTGCCAGCAGCGTAGCAGCTACCAGACTTCACAATGAGCAGTTCTTC. Encoded protein: CASSVAATRLHNEQFF.

DNA for the CDR3: TGTGCCAGCAGCTTAACAGGGGTCTCTGGAAACACCATATATTTT. Its translation: CASSLTGVSGNTIYF. The V and J genes are TRBV7-3 and TRBJ1-3; weak D call: TRBD1 (5 bases). Between the trimmed V and J ends, which lost 0 bases and 0 bases, there was a span of 6 bases. In germline, CDR1 is SGHTA, CDR2 FQGTGA. The CDR3 runs 15 residues.

In this sample, this clonotype turned up many times. The chain carries TRBV12-3 or TRBV12-4 and TRBJ2-3; 11 bases are a match to TRBD2. The CDR3 length is 19 residues. V was pared by 8 bases and J by 0 bases, with 16 bases of the junction left unmatched. The CDR3 reads CASLGGLADIATSTDTQYF. CDR3 sequence (DNA): TGTGCCAGCCTAGGGGGACTAGCGGATATAGCGACTAGCACAGATACGCAGTATTTT.

The rearrangement joins TRBV5-1 to TRBJ2-5; 7 nucleotides agree with TRBD2. The CDR3 covers 13 residues. V trimming: 0 bases; J trimming: 5 bases; junction bases outside the gene matches: 1. Per the germline V gene, CDR1 is SGHRS and CDR2 is YFSETQ. CDR3 in amino acids: CASSLDGRETQYF. DNA of the CDR3: TGCGCCAGCAGCTTGGACGGGAGGGAGACCCAGTACTTC.

The CDR3 bases are TGTGCCACAGGTCGGGGACAGGGCTTAGATACGCAGTATTTT. It specifies CATGRGQGLDTQYF. This chain connects TRBV27 to TRBJ2-3; 9 nucleotides align to TRBD1. The germline gives CDR1 MNHEY, CDR2 SMNVEV (reference sequence). The CDR3 spans 14 residues. V shed 10 bases and J 5 bases; nucleotides not matched to a gene: 10.

Ten or more counts support this clonotype. The rearrangement uses TRBV7-2 and TRBJ2-1, with 8 bases matching TRBD1. Germline V gene lookup returns CDR1 SGHTA and CDR2 FQGNSA. The CDR3 has 14 residues. The V and J ends lost 6 bases and 6 bases, in that order; junction bases with no gene match: 7. Written as DNA, the CDR3 is TGTGCCAGCAGTTCAGGGGGCCTAGTCAATGAGCAGTTCTTC. This gives the protein CASSSGGLVNEQFF.

This clonotype was recorded at least ten times. The CDR3 DNA reads TGTGCCAGCAGCTCCTCCCGGCTAGCGGGAGCCTACGAGCAGTACTTC. Protein product: CASSSSRLAGAYEQYF. V usage is TRBV7-8 and J usage is TRBJ2-7; 10 nucleotides match TRBD2. Germline V lookup: CDR1 SGHVS, CDR2 FQNEAQ. V dropped 4 bases and J dropped 2; count of bases not matched to a gene: 8. This CDR3 comprises 16 residues.

This clonotype was counted only a few times. The rearrangement links TRBV30 to TRBJ1-6; D remains unclear. Deletions cut 1 base from V and 11 bases from J, with 24 bases between. Looked up from germline, CDR1 is GTSNPN and CDR2 is SVGIG (reference sequence). The CDR3 runs 17 residues. CDR3 nucleotide sequence: TGTGCCTGGAGTGCCGCTCTGGGGTTGAGCGGCGTTACACCCCTCCACTTT. As protein: CAWSAALGLSGVTPLHF.